A selection of T cell receptor beta chains follows, all from one sample in a study of cytomegalovirus exposure and HLA in healthy donors. Repertoires were generated with immunoSEQ multiplex PCR, while TCRdb's copy carries only in-frame clones and drops some. Altogether 100,000 to 120,000 clones are present, 70% to 80% being singletons, with the ten largest covering approximately 5%. Material for sequencing was PBMCs. All receptors come from a woman aged 25 to 39 in good health and CMV-seropositive. The CDR3 runs from the conserved cysteine through the conserved F or W. The order of the fields is clone size, D gene, J gene, V gene, CDR3 DNA, CDR3 protein. D genes are given only for firm matches. Expanded clones are given a class, and other clones once, few, many or no size at all.

size: -; D: -; J: TRBJ2-1; V: TRBV5-1; DNA: TGCGCCAGCAGCTCCGGCGGAAACAATGAGCAGTTCTTC; CDR3: CASSSGGNNEQFF
size: -; D: TRBD2; J: TRBJ2-5; V: TRBV4-2; DNA: TGTGCCAGCAGCCAAGAGGTCCTAGCGGGACTGCAGTACTTC; CDR3: CASSQEVLAGLQYF
size: -; D: TRBD2; J: TRBJ2-7; V: TRBV7-8; DNA: TGTGCCAGCAGCCCTCTAGCGGGAGGGCCGCTCTACGAGCAGTACTTC; CDR3: CASSPLAGGPLYEQYF
size: few; D: TRBD1; J: TRBJ2-7; V: TRBV10-3; DNA: TGTGCCATCAGTTCCGGGACAGGGGCTTTCGAGCAGTACTTC; CDR3: CAISSGTGAFEQYF
size: few; D: -; J: TRBJ1-1; V: TRBV13; DNA: TGTGCCAGCAGCTTAACCGACAGCCCGAACACTGAAGCTTTCTTT; CDR3: CASSLTDSPNTEAFF
size: -; D: TRBD2; J: TRBJ2-5; V: TRBV6-1; DNA: TGTGCCAGCAGTGAAAATGCGCTAGCGGGCCTCCAAGAGACCCAGTACTTC; CDR3: CASSENALAGLQETQYF
size: -; D: -; J: TRBJ2-3; V: TRBV5-6; DNA: TGTGCCAGCAGCCAAGCGAAGGGAGCAGATACGCAGTATTTT; CDR3: CASSQAKGADTQYF
size: -; D: -; J: TRBJ2-7; V: TRBV6-1; DNA: TGTGCCAGCAGTACCCACAGGGTGGGTCTCTACGAGCAGTACTTC; CDR3: CASSTHRVGLYEQYF
size: -; D: -; J: TRBJ1-6; V: TRBV25-1; DNA: TGTGCCAGCAGTCTAGAGGCGGGGGGTCGGGAACCCCTCCACTTT; CDR3: CASSLEAGGREPLHF
size: -; D: -; J: TRBJ1-2; V: TRBV5-6; DNA: TGTGCCAGCAGCTCAAAGCTGCGGGGATATGGCTACACCTTC; CDR3: CASSSKLRGYGYTF
size: few; D: -; J: TRBJ2-5; V: TRBV19; DNA: TGTGCCAGTAGTCCCGGGGGTGGAGAGACCCAGTACTTC; CDR3: CASSPGGGETQYF
size: -; D: -; J: TRBJ1-6; V: TRBV5-6; DNA: TGTGCCAGCAGCTTGCAGACCTATAATTCACCCCTCCACTTT; CDR3: CASSLQTYNSPLHF
size: once; D: TRBD2; J: TRBJ2-7; V: TRBV27; DNA: TGTGCCAGCAGTTCGCGGGGGGGCCACTACGAGCAGTACTTC; CDR3: CASSSRGGHYEQYF
size: -; D: TRBD2; J: TRBJ2-1; V: TRBV5-1; DNA: TGCGCCAGCAGCTTGGACACTAGCGCGTACAATGAGCAGTTCTTC; CDR3: CASSLDTSAYNEQFF
size: -; D: -; J: TRBJ1-1; V: TRBV19; DNA: TGTGCCAGTAGGGGCCGGGGAAACACTGAAGCTTTCTTT; CDR3: CASRGRGNTEAFF
size: -; D: TRBD1; J: TRBJ2-7; V: TRBV5-1; DNA: TGCGCCAGCAGCTTGGTGGCAGGGGGCCACGAGCAGTACTTC; CDR3: CASSLVAGGHEQYF
size: -; D: -; J: TRBJ1-2; V: TRBV10-3; DNA: TGTGCCATCAGTCACGCCCGGGACACGGCTCTGAGTAACTATGGCTACACCTTC; CDR3: CAISHARDTALSNYGYTF
size: -; D: TRBD1; J: TRBJ2-5; V: TRBV6-1; DNA: TGTGCCAGCAGTGACGACGGGACAGGGCGAGAGACCCAGTACTTC; CDR3: CASSDDGTGRETQYF
size: once; D: -; J: TRBJ1-5; V: TRBV19; DNA: TGTGCCAGTAGTATTTGGGCAGAGTATAGCAATCAGCCCCAGCATTTT; CDR3: CASSIWAEYSNQPQHF
size: -; D: -; J: TRBJ1-2; V: TRBV6-6; DNA: TGTGCCAGCAGTAAGACAGCTAACTATGGCTACACCTTC; CDR3: CASSKTANYGYTF
size: -; D: TRBD2; J: TRBJ2-1; V: TRBV30; DNA: TGTGCCTGGAGCCAATTAGCGGGAGGGGTCGCCGGTGAGCAGTTCTTC; CDR3: CAWSQLAGGVAGEQFF
size: -; D: TRBD2; J: TRBJ2-3; V: TRBV29-1; DNA: TGCAGCGGGAGACTAGCGGGCTTAACAGATACGCAGTATTTT; CDR3: CSGRLAGLTDTQYF
size: -; D: TRBD1; J: TRBJ1-6; V: TRBV5-4; DNA: TGTGCCAGCAGCTTGGACGGGGACAGAAGTAATTCACCCCTCCACTTT; CDR3: CASSLDGDRSNSPLHF
size: -; D: -; J: TRBJ2-2; V: TRBV7-2; DNA: TGTGCCAGCAGCTTAAGGCAGGCTAACACCGGGGAGCTGTTTTTT; CDR3: CASSLRQANTGELFF